The sequence of this T cell receptor beta chain was determined in a study of control samples from healthy donors and cancer patients. Method: immunoSEQ multiplex PCR; TCRdb's copy keeps in-frame clones and lacks some. This table holds around 80,000 clones, approximately 89% found once. The length of the CDR3 is 14 residues. V was clipped by 2 bases and J by 5 bases, with 10 bases between them. Germline CDR1 is GTSNPN and CDR2 is SVGIG (reference sequence). The receptor was derived from a man aged 45-65 years in good health. The source material was blood. The chain couples TRBV30 to TRBJ1-6, with D unresolved. The CDR3 DNA follows: TGTGCCTGGAGTCCAGGACTGGATAATTCACCCCTCCACTTT. It specifies CAWSPGLDNSPLHF.